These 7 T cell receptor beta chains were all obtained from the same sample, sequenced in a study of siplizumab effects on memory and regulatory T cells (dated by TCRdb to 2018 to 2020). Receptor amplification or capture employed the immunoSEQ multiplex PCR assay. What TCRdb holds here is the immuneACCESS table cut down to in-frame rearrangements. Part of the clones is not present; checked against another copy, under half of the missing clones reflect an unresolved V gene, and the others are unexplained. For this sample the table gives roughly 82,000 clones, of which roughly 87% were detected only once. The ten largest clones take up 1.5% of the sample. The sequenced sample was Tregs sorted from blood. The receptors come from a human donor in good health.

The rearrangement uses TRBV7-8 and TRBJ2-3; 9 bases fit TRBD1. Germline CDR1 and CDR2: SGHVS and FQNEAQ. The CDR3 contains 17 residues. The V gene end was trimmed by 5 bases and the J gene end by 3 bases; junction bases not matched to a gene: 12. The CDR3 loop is CASSHPGQGLGTDTQYF. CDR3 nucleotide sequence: TGTGCCAGCAGCCATCCGGGACAGGGCTTGGGAACAGATACGCAGTATTTT. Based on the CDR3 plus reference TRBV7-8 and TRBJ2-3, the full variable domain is GAGVSQSPRYKVAKRGQDVALRCDPISGHVSLFWYQQALGQGPEFLTYFQNEAQLDKSGLPSDRFFAERPEGSVSTLKIQRTQQEDSAVYLCASSHPGQGLGTDTQYFGPGTRLTVL.

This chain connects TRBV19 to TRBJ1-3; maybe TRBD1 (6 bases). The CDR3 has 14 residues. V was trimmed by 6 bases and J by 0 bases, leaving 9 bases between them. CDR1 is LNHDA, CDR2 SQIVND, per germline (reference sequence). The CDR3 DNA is TGTGCCAGTAGGGACAGTTACTCTGGAAACACCATATATTTT. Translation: CASRDSYSGNTIYF.

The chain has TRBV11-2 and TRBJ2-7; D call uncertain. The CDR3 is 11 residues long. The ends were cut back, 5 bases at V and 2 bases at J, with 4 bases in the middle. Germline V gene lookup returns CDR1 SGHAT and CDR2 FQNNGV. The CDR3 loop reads CASSPAYEQYF. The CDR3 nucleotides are TGTGCCAGCAGCCCAGCCTACGAGCAGTACTTC.

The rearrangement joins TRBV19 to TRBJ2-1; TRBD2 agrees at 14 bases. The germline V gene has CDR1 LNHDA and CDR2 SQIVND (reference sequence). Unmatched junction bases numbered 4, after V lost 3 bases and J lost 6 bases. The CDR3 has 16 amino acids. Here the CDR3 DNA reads TGTGCCAGTAGTATTGTGGGGACTAGCGGGGGCAATGAGCAGTTCTTC. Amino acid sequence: CASSIVGTSGGNEQFF. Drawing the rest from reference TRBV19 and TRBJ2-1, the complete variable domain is DGGITQSPKYLFRKEGQNVTLSCEQNLNHDAMYWYRQDPGQGLRLIYYSQIVNDFQKGDIAEGYSVSREKKESFPLTVTSAQKNPTAFYLCASSIVGTSGGNEQFFGPGTRLTVL.

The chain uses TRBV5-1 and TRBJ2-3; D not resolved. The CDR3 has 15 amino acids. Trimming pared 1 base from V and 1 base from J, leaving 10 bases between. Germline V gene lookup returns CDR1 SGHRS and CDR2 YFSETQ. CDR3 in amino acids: CASSLRADGTDTQYF. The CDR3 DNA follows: TGCGCCAGCAGCTTGCGGGCGGATGGCACAGATACGCAGTATTTT.

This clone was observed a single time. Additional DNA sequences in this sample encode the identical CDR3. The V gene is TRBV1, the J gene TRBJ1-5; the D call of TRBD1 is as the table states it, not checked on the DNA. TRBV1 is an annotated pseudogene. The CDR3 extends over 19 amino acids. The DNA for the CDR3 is TGTACCAGCAGCCAAGAGCGGGACAGGGCTGTGGAGGGCAATCAGCCCCAGCATTTT. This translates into CTSSQERDRAVEGNQPQHF.

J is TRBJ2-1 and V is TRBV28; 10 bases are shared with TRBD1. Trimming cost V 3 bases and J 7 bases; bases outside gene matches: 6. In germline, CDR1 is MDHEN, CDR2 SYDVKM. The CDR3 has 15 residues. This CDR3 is CASSFGQGDWNEQFF. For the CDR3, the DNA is TGTGCCAGCAGTTTCGGACAGGGGGATTGGAATGAGCAGTTCTTC. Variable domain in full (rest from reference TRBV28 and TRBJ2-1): DVKVTQSSRYLVKRTGEKVFLECVQDMDHENMFWYRQDPGLGLRLIYFSYDVKMKEKGDIPEGYSVSREKKERFSLILESASTNQTSMYLCASSFGQGDWNEQFFGPGTRLTVL.